This T cell receptor (beta chain) was recovered during a study of technical replicates of blood from a handful of donors (dated by TCRdb to about 2017). The germline V gene sets CDR1 to SGHTS and CDR2 to YDEGEE. Measured from the cysteine to the phenylalanine, the CDR3 is 14 residues long. The CDR3 DNA has 42 bases and is translated from base 1. Trimmed from V: 4 bases; trimmed from J: 3 bases; junction bases lacking a gene match: 5. The protocol used for the library was the immunoSEQ multiplex PCR assay. As stored in TCRdb, this immuneACCESS dataset retains in-frame rearrangements with V and J assigned. A fraction of the clones does not appear; measured against another copy, unresolved V genes explain less than half of the discrepancy, and the remainder lacks a known reason. Recorded for this sample are about 67,000 clones; about 97% of them occurred a single time. Of the sample, under 0.3% falls within the top ten clones.

In regard to this clone: Its antigen specificity is not known. No base quality information exists; no much larger clone differs at one position.

The sequence came from a human donor in good health. The sample was T cells isolated from PBMCs. Here the chain combines TRBV5-8 and TRBJ2-7; TRBD1 fits 9 bases in the junction. The nucleotide sequence is given as TGTGCCAGCAGCCCCGGGACAGGGAACTACGAGCAGTACTTC. The translation is CASSPGTGNYEQYF.